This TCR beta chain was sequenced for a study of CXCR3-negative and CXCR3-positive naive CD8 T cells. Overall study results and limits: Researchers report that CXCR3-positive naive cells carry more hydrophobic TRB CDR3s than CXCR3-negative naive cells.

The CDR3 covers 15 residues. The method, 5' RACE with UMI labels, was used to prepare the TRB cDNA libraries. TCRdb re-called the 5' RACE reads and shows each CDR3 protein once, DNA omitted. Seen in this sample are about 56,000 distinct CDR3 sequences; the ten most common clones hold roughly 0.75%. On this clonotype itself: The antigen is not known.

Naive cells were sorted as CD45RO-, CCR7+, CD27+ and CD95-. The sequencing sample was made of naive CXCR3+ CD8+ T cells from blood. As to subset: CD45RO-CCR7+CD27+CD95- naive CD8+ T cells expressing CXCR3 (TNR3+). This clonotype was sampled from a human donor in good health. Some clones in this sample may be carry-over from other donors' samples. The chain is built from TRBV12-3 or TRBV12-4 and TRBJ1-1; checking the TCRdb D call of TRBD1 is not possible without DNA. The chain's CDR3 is CASSVPGRWDTEAFF.